This T cell receptor (beta chain) was recorded in a study of blood T cell repertoires in COVID-19. About the study: PBMCs, B-cell-depleted T cells, or T cells provided the cDNA or gDNA that made up the material.

This CDR3 spans 14 amino acids. V lost 6 bases to trimming and J lost 2 bases; unmatched junction nucleotides: 3. Looked up from germline, CDR1 is LNHDA and CDR2 is SQIVND (reference sequence). In the case of this clone: This CDR3 is also generated by other DNA sequences in the sample.

Sequencing was performed with immunoSEQ multiplex PCR; in TCRdb, only in-frame clones are kept and a portion is missing. The data show roughly 200,000 clones, 76% seen once. This sequence joins TRBV19 and TRBJ1-1; 10 nucleotides match TRBD1. Sequencing was performed on peripheral blood. This clonotype was sampled from a woman in her fifties or sixties with active or convalescent COVID-19. The chain's CDR3 is CASSRDRGNTEAFF. The CDR3 bases are TGTGCCAGTAGCAGGGACAGGGGAAACACTGAAGCTTTCTTT.